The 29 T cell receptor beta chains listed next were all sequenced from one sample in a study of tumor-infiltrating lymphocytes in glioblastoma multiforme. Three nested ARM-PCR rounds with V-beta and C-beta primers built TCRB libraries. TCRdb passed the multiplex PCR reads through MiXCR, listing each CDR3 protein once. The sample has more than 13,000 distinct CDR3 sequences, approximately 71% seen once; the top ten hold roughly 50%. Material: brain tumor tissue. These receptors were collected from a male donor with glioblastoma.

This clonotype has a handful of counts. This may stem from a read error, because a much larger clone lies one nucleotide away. CDR3 DNA: TGTGCCAGCAGCCACGGACACCACACCGGGGAGCTGTTTTTT. It yields the protein CASSHGHHTGELFF. The chain links TRBV7-3 to TRBJ2-2; TRBD1 might be the D (5 bases). Germline assignment: CDR1 SGHTA and CDR2 FQGTGA. The CDR3 has 14 residues. Trimming shortened V by 5 bases and J by 3 bases, and 10 bases separated the two germline ends.

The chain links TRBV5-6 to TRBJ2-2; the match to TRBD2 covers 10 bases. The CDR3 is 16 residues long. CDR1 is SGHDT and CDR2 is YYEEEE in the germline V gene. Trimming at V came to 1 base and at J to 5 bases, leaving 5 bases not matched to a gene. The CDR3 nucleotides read TGTGCCAGCAGCTTGCTAGCGGGAGCTTCTACCGGGGAGCTGTTTTTT. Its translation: CASSLLAGASTGELFF.

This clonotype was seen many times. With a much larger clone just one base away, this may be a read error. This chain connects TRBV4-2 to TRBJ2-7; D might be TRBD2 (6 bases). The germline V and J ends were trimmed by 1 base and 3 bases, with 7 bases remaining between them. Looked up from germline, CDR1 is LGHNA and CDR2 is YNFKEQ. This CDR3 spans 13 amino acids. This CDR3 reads CASSQGGDYEQYF. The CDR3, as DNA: TGTGCCAGCAGCCAAGGCGGGGACTACGAGCAGTACTTC.

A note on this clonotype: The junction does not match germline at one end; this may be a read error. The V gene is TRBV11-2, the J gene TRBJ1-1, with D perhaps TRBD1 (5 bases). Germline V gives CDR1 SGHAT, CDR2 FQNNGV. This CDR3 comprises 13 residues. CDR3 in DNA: TGTGCCAACAGCTTAGGGGATATCCGGGGAGCTTTCTTT. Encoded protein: CANSLGDIRGAFF. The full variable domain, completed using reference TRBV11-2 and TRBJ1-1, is EAGVAQSPRYKIIEKRQSVAFWCNPISGHATLYWYQQILGQGPKLLIQFQNNGVVDDSQLPKDRFSAERLKGVDSTLKIQPAKLEDSAVYLCANSLGDIRGAFFGQGTRLTVV.

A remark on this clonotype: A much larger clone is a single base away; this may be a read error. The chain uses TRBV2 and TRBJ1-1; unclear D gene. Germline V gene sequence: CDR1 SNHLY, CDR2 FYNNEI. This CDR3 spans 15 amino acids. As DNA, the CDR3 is TGTGGCAGCACCCTCTCCCCCGGGGTGAACACTGAAGCTTTCTTT. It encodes CGSTLSPGVNTEAFF.

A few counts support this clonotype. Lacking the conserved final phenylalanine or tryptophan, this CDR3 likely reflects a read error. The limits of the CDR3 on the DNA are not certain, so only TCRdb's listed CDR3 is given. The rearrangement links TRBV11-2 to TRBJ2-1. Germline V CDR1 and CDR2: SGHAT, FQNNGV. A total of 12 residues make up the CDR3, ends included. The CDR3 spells CASSLNDYEQLL.

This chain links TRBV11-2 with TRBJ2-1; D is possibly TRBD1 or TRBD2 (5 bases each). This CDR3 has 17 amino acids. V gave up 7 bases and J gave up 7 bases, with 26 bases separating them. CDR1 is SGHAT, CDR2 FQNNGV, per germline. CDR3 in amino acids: CASTRFILGPGSNEQFF. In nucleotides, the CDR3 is TGTGCCAGCACCCGGTTCATTCTGGGACCGGGATCAAATGAGCAGTTCTTC.

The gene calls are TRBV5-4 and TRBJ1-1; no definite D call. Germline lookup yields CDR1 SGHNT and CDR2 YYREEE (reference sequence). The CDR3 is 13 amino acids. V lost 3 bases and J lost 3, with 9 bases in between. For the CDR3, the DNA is TGTGCCAGCAGCTCTCAAGGATACACTGAAGCTTTCTTT. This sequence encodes CASSSQGYTEAFF.

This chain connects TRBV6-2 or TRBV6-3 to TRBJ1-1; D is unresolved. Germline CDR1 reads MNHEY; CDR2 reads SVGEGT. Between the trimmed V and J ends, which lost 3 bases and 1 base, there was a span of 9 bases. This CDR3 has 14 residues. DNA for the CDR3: TGTGCCAGCAGTTATCGTGTGGAGAACACTGAAGCTTTCTTT. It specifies CASSYRVENTEAFF.

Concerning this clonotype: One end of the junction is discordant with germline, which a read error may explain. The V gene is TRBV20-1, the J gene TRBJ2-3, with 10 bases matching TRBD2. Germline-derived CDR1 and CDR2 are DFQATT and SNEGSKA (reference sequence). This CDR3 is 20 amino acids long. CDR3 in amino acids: CSASRPGPAGGPSSTDMQYF. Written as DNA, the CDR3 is TGCAGTGCTAGTCGCCCCGGACCAGCGGGAGGGCCGAGTAGTACCGATATGCAGTATTTT.

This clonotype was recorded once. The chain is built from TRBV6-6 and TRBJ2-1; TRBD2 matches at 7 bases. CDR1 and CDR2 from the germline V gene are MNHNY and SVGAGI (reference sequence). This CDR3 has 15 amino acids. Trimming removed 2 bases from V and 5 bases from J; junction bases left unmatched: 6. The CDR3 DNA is TGTGCCAGCAGTTACGGGAGGGGACCGAACAATGAGCAGTTCTTC. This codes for CASSYGRGPNNEQFF.

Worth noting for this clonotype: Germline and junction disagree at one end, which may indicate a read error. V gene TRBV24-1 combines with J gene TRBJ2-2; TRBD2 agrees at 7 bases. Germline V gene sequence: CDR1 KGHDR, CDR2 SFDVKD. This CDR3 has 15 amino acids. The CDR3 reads CGTESREGPTGELFF. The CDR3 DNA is TGTGGCACCGAATCTAGGGAGGGACCCACTGGGGAGCTGTTTTTT.

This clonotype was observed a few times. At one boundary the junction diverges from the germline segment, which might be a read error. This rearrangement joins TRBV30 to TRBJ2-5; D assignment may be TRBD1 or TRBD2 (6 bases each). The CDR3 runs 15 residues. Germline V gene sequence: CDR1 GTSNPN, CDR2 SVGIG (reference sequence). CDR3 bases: TGTGCCTGGAGCGGGGGTGTGGACAGTCAAGTGACCCAGTACTTC. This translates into CAWSGGVDSQVTQYF.

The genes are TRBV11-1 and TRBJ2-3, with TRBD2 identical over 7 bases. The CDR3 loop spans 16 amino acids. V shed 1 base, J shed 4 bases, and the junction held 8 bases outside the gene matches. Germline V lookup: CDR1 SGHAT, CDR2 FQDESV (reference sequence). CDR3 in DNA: TGTGCCAGCAGCTTAGGACTAGCTGGGAACGCAGATACGCAGTATTTT. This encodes CASSLGLAGNADTQYF.

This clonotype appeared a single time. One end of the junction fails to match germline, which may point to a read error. The CDR3 spells CASSPGTGGMDPPPHF. DNA of the CDR3: TGTGCCAGCAGTCCCGGGACAGGGGGCATGGATCCACCCCCCCACTTT. The chain employs TRBV7-9 and TRBJ1-6; 12 bases map to TRBD1. The CDR3 contains 16 residues. In germline, CDR1 is SEHNR, CDR2 FQNEAQ (reference sequence).

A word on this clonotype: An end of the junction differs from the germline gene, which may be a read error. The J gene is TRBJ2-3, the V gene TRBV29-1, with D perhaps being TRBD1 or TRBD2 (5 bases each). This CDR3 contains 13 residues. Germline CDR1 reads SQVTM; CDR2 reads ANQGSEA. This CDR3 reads CSVETGARDTRYF. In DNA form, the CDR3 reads TGCAGCGTTGAAACCGGGGCTAGAGATACGCGGTATTTT.

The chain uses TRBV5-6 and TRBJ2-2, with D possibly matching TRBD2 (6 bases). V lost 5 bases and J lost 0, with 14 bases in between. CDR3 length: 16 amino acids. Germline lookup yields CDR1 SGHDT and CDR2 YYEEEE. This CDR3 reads CASRSGWRSNTGELFF. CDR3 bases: TGTGCCAGCAGAAGCGGGTGGAGGTCGAACACCGGGGAGCTGTTTTTT.

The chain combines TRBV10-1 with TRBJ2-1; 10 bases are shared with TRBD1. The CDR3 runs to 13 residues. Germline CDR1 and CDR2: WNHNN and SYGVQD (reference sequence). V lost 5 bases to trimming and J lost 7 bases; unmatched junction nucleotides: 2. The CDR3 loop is CASSRDRGNEQFF. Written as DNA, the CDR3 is TGCGCCAGCAGTAGGGACAGGGGTAATGAGCAGTTCTTC.

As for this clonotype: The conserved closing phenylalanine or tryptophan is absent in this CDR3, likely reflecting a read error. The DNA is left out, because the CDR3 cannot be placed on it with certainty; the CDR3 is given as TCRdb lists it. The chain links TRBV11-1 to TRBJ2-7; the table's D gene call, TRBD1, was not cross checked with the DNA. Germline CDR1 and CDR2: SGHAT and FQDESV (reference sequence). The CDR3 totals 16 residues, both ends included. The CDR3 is CSGSLARLDRGYEQYL.

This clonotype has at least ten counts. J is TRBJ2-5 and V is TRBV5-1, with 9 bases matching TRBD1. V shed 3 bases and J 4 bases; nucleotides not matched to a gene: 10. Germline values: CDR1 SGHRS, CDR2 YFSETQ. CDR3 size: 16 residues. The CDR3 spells CASSSTTGGVGETQYF. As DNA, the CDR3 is TGCGCCAGCAGCTCTACGACAGGGGGTGTAGGAGAGACCCAGTACTTC.

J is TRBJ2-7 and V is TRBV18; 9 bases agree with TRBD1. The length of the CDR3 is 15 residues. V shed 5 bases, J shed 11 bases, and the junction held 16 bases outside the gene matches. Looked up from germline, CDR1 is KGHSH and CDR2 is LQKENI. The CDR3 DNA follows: TGTGCCAGCTCAGCGGCCGGGACAGGGATTTACGTGAAGTACTTC. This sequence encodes CASSAAGTGIYVKYF. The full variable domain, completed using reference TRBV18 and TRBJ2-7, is NAGVMQNPRHLVRRRGQEARLRCSPMKGHSHVYWYRQLPEEGLKFMVYLQKENIIDESGMPKERFSAEFPKEGPSILRIQQVVRGDSAAYFCASSAAGTGIYVKYFGPGTRLTVT.

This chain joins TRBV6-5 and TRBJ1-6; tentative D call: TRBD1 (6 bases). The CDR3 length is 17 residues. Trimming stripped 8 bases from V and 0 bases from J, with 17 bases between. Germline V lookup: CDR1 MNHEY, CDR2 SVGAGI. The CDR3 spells CASCNRQESSYNSPLHF. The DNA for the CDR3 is TGTGCCAGCTGTAATCGACAGGAGAGCTCCTATAATTCACCCCTCCACTTT.

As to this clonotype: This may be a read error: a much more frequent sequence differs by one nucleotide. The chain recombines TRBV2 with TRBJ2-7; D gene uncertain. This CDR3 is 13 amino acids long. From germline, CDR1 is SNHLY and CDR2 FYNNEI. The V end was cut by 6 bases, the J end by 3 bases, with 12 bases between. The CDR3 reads CASRGIEVYEQYF. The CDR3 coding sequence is TGTGCCAGCAGGGGGATTGAGGTCTACGAGCAGTACTTC.

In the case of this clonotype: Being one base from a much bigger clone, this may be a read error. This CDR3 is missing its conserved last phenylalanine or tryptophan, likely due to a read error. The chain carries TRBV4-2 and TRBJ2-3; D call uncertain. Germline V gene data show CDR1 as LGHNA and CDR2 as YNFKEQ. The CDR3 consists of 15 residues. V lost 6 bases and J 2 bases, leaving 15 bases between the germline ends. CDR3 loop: CASSLEIDFTDTQYV. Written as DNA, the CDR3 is TGTGCCAGCAGTCTCGAAATCGACTTCACAGATACGCAGTATGTT.

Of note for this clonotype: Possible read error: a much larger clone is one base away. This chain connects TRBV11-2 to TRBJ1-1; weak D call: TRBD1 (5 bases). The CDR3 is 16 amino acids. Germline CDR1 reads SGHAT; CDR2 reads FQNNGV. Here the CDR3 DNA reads TGTGCCAGCAGCTTAGTAAGCGGGACCGCCAACACTGGAGCTTTCTTT. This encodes CASSLVSGTANTGAFF.

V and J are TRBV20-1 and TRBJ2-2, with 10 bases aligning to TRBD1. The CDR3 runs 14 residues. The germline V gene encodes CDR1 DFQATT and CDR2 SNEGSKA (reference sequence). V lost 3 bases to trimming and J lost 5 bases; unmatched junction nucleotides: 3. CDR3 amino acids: CSARDRGMTGELFF. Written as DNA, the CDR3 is TGCAGTGCTAGGGACAGGGGGATGACCGGGGAGCTGTTTTTT.

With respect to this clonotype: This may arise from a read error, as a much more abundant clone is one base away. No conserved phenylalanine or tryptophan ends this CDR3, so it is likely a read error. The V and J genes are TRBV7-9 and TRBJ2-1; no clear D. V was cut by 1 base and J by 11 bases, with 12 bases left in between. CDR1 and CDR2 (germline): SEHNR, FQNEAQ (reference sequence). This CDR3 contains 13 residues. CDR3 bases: TGTGCCAGCAGCTTAGACGGAGACTGGAAGCAGTTCCTC. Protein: CASSLDGDWKQFL.

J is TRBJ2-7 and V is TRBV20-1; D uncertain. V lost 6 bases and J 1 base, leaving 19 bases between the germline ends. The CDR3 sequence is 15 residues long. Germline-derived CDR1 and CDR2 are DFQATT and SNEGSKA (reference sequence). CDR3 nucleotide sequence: TGCAGTGCCCCCTCCGTAAGTCCCTCATCCTACGAGCAGTACTTC. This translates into CSAPSVSPSSYEQYF.

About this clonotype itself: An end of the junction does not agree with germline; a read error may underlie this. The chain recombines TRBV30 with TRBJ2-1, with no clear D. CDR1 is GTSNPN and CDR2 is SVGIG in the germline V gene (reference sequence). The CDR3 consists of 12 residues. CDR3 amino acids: CAWSVSELVQSF. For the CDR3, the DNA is TGTGCCTGGAGTGTAAGTGAATTGGTGCAGTCCTTC.